Listed below are T cell receptor beta chains from one sample, sequenced in a study of blood T cell repertoires in COVID-19. The repertoire was sequenced with immunoSEQ multiplex PCR; TCRdb's copy has only in-frame clones and lacks some. The sample shows roughly 230,000 clones, approximately 85% of them seen only once. What was sequenced was peripheral blood. Receptors were obtained from a man in his fifties or sixties with COVID-19, enrolled during active disease. Both conserved end residues are part of each CDR3. A D gene is named only where the DNA matches it firmly. A clone size is listed for some rows: how often the clone was seen (once, few, many), or a class if it is expanded.

J | size | V | D | DNA | CDR3
TRBJ1-6 | - | TRBV6-2/TRBV6-3 | - | TGTGCCAGCAGTTACCCTCGAGGCCCAGAAAATTCACCCCTCCACTTT | CASSYPRGPENSPLHF
TRBJ1-2 | - | TRBV11-2 | TRBD1 | TGTGCCAGCAGCTTAGCGTCCACAGGGGTTCTCCGTGGCTACACCTTC | CASSLASTGVLRGYTF
TRBJ1-6 | few | TRBV18 | - | TGTGCCAGCTCACCTCTAGACCGTCCCGAACCCCTCCACTTT | CASSPLDRPEPLHF
TRBJ1-6 | - | TRBV2 | - | TGTGCCAGCAGTGATAGTCGGGGGGATAATTCACCCCTCCACTTT | CASSDSRGDNSPLHF
TRBJ2-5 | - | TRBV5-1 | - | TGCGCCAGCAGCTTACTTGCACGGTTCCAAGAGACCCAGTACTTC | CASSLLARFQETQYF
TRBJ2-7 | many | TRBV5-1 | TRBD1 | TGCGCCAGCAGCTTCGCTGGACAGGGATACTACGAGCAGTACTTC | CASSFAGQGYYEQYF
TRBJ2-7 | few | TRBV18 | TRBD1 | TGTGCCAGCTCACCAGGGACAGGGTTAAGCTACGAGCAGTACTTC | CASSPGTGLSYEQYF
TRBJ1-3 | - | TRBV28 | - | TGTGCCAGCAGTTTGCAGGGCTCTGGAAACACCATATATTTT | CASSLQGSGNTIYF
TRBJ2-3 | once | TRBV15 | TRBD1 | TGTGCCACCAGCAGAGACCTCAGAGGGACAGCCACAGATACGCAGTATTTT | CATSRDLRGTATDTQYF
TRBJ1-1 | - | TRBV18 | TRBD1 | TGTGCCAGCTCACCGCTTTCGACAGGGAGGAACACTGAAGCTTTCTTT | CASSPLSTGRNTEAFF
TRBJ2-3 | - | TRBV18 | TRBD2 | TGTGCCAGCTCAGATGGACTAGCCTCAGATACGCAGTATTTT | CASSDGLASDTQYF
TRBJ1-1 | once | TRBV6-5 | TRBD1 | TGTGCCAGCAGTTACCCGGACAGGATGAACACTGAAGCTTTCTTT | CASSYPDRMNTEAFF
TRBJ2-7 | - | TRBV6-5 | TRBD2 | TGTGCCAGCAATTTAGCGGGGGGTACCTACGAGCAGTACTTC | CASNLAGGTYEQYF
TRBJ2-1 | few | TRBV28 | - | TGTGCCAGCAGTAACAGGCTTGCGGATGAGCAGTTCTTC | CASSNRLADEQFF
TRBJ2-1 | - | TRBV6-1 | TRBD2 | TGTGCCAGCAGTGAATATGGGCGGGGGGGCCCCAGCTCCTACAATGAGCAGTTCTTC | CASSEYGRGGPSSYNEQFF
TRBJ2-3 | - | TRBV5-1 | TRBD2 | TGCGCCAGCAGCTCGGGACTAGCGGGGGGATCTAGCACAGATACGCAGTATTTT | CASSSGLAGGSSTDTQYF
TRBJ1-1 | - | TRBV27 | - | TGTGCCAGCAGGCAAGAGGGCACTGAAGCTTTCTTT | CASRQEGTEAFF
TRBJ2-2 | - | TRBV6-5 | - | TGTGCCAGCAGTTCAGGGGATCGGGTCGGGGAGCTGTTTTTT | CASSSGDRVGELFF
TRBJ2-2 | - | TRBV5-1 | TRBD2 | TGCGCCAGCAGCTTGTCGGCTAGCGGGGGGTACACCGGGGAGCTGTTTTTT | CASSLSASGGYTGELFF
TRBJ2-1 | - | TRBV3-1/TRBV3-2 | TRBD2 | TGTGCCAGCAGCCAAGGGGGAGGGAATGAGCAGTTCTTC | CASSQGGGNEQFF
TRBJ2-7 | - | TRBV11-2 | - | TGTGCCAGCAGCTCTACACAGGTTGGGGGGGGCTCATACGAGCAGTACTTC | CASSSTQVGGGSYEQYF
TRBJ2-7 | - | TRBV5-1 | - | TGCGCCAGCAGCTTGGTAGTCGGCTCCTACGAGCAGTACTTC | CASSLVVGSYEQYF
TRBJ2-1 | few | TRBV2 | TRBD2 | TGTGCCAGCAGCGTTAGCGGGGGGGCTATTTGGGAGCAGTTCTTC | CASSVSGGAIWEQFF
TRBJ1-5 | - | TRBV19 | - | TGTGCCAGTACCCCCTGGGAGCTCAGCAATCAGCCCCAGCATTTT | CASTPWELSNQPQHF
TRBJ1-4 | - | TRBV7-9 | - | TGTGCCAGCACCATAGAGTCCAGGGGTCCTTGGCACTTGGCTAATGAAAAACTGTTTTTT | CASTIESRGPWHLANEKLFF
TRBJ2-1 | - | TRBV27 | - | TGTGCCAGCAGTCCACTTCCTACCGAGGTTGATGAGCAGTTCTTC | CASSPLPTEVDEQFF
TRBJ2-7 | - | TRBV9 | - | TGTGCCAGCAGCCCCCGTTGGCAGGGTTCCTACGAGCAGTACTTC | CASSPRWQGSYEQYF
TRBJ1-5 | - | TRBV27 | TRBD1 | TGTGCCAGCAGTTTTGGGACAGGCCAAGGACAGCCCCAGCATTTT | CASSFGTGQGQPQHF
TRBJ2-7 | - | TRBV7-2 | - | TGTGCCAGCAGCTTAGTTCAGGGTGGCTACGAGCAGTACTTC | CASSLVQGGYEQYF
TRBJ1-5 | - | TRBV18 | TRBD1 | TGTGCCAGCTCACTCGGGACAGGGGGCAATCAGCCCCAGCATTTT | CASSLGTGGNQPQHF
TRBJ2-7 | - | TRBV7-9 | - | TGTGCCAGCAGCAACCTGGGACTGCTGTACGAGCAGTACTTC | CASSNLGLLYEQYF
TRBJ2-2 | - | TRBV9 | TRBD1 | TGTGCCAGCAGCGTAGCTAACAGGGGTAACACCGGGGAGCTGTTTTTT | CASSVANRGNTGELFF
TRBJ2-2 | - | TRBV27 | - | TGTGCCAGCAGTTTAATCTTAACCGGGGAGCTGTTTTTT | CASSLILTGELFF
TRBJ2-7 | - | TRBV5-4 | - | TGTGCCAGCAGCTGGTCCCCTCTTGCGGGCTCCTACGAGCAGTACTTC | CASSWSPLAGSYEQYF
TRBJ2-3 | - | TRBV29-1 | - | TGCAGCGTTCAACCCTCCAGTACGCAGTATTTT | CSVQPSSTQYF
TRBJ1-1 | - | TRBV11-2 | TRBD1 | TGTGCCAGCAGCCCTTCAGGGGGCAACACTGAAGCTTTCTTT | CASSPSGGNTEAFF
TRBJ2-7 | medium-sized | TRBV24-1 | TRBD1 | TGTGCCACCAGTGCCTTCACGGACAGGGGCTACGAGCAGTACTTC | CATSAFTDRGYEQYF
TRBJ2-7 | - | TRBV2 | TRBD1 | TGTGCCATCAGACCCGGGACAGGTCGCTACGAGCAGTACTTC | CAIRPGTGRYEQYF
TRBJ1-2 | once | TRBV5-1 | TRBD1 | TGCGCCAGCAGCACCGGGACAGGGAACGGCTACACCTTC | CASSTGTGNGYTF
TRBJ1-2 | - | TRBV18 | - | TGTGCCAGCTCACTGGACTTTTGGGCTCTAAGCTACACCTTC | CASSLDFWALSYTF
TRBJ1-1 | once | TRBV9 | TRBD1 | TGTGCCAGCAGCGACAGGGGTGGGACTGAAGCTTTCTTT | CASSDRGGTEAFF
TRBJ2-1 | few | TRBV27 | - | TGTGCCAGCAGTTTTCCGGGATACAATGAGCAGTTCTTC | CASSFPGYNEQFF
TRBJ2-7 | - | TRBV23-1 | - | TGCGCCAGCAGGACAGGCGGTTCCTACGAGCAGTACTTC | CASRTGGSYEQYF
TRBJ2-7 | once | TRBV19 | - | TGTGCCAGTAGGGGACTCGGTCTCCCCCACGAGCAGTACTTC | CASRGLGLPHEQYF
TRBJ2-1 | - | TRBV24-1 | - | TGTGCCACCAGTGCCGGGGTATTTAATGAGCAGTTCTTC | CATSAGVFNEQFF
TRBJ2-2 | - | TRBV3-1/TRBV3-2 | TRBD2 | TGTGCCAGCAGCCAAGCCTTCGGGGGGGCGAACACCGGGGAGCTGTTTTTT | CASSQAFGGANTGELFF
TRBJ2-7 | - | TRBV5-4 | TRBD2 | TGTGCCAGCAGCTTGACTTTGTCCGGGACTAGCGGACGCTCCTACGAGCAGTACTTC | CASSLTLSGTSGRSYEQYF
TRBJ2-7 | - | TRBV21-1 | - | TGTGCCAGCAGCTATCCCAGGGCTTCTAGGCACGAGCAGTACTTC | CASSYPRASRHEQYF
TRBJ2-3 | - | TRBV5-1 | TRBD2 | TGCGCCAGCAGCTTGCCCCCAGGGACTACTAGCACAGATACGCAGTATTTT | CASSLPPGTTSTDTQYF
TRBJ2-2 | few | TRBV6-6 | TRBD2 | TGTGCCAGCCGTCCGGGACTAGGGTCTCCCGGGGAGCTGTTTTTT | CASRPGLGSPGELFF